This TCR beta chain derives from a study of shared clonotypes between healthy human individuals. Study details: Three plates were used per donor for CD4 naive, three for CD4 memory, two for CD8 naive and one for CD8 memory. Study observations and caveats: Estimated richness values were generally larger in naive subsets than in memory subsets. The study found lower generation probabilities in non-shared clonotypes than in those shared by all four donors.

Naive CD8 isolation took CD45RO-negative cells positively selected for CCR7 and excluded terminally differentiated effector memory CD45RA+ cells. With regard to this clone: Its specificity is unknown.

TCRdb's table, derived via immunoSEQ multiplex PCR, lists solely in-frame clones and lacks some. The sample holds over 800,000 clones; nearly 95% are singletons and the top ten take approximately 25%. CDR1 and CDR2 from the germline V gene are SGDLS and YYNGEE. V lost 4 bases and J 2 bases, leaving 13 bases between the germline ends. The CDR3 spans 16 residues. The sequence was obtained from a man under 40 in good health. The J gene is TRBJ2-6, the V gene TRBV9, with D possibly matching TRBD2 (5 bases). Sequencing input: naive CD8+ T cells sorted from blood. CDR3 region: CASSPTGRAGANVLTF. The CDR3 region has the DNA TGTGCCAGCAGCCCCACGGGGAGAGCTGGGGCCAACGTCCTGACTTTC.